This entry lists 13 T cell receptor beta chains sequenced from one sample in a study of CD8+ T cells in alopecia areata. Noted treatment: oral pan-JAK inhibitor, 5-10 mg twice daily. Sequencing relied on a cDNA template that was reverse transcribed from extracted RNA. TCRdb keeps only in-frame clones here, not all; method: immunoSEQ multiplex PCR. The sample lists more than 95,000 clones, 85% to 90% occurring once. Here the sequenced sample was CD8+ T cells sorted from blood, taken at week 34, from a patient treated with tofacitinib. Receptor source: a human donor with alopecia areata.

The CDR3 protein is CASSPDRGGYTF. The DNA of the CDR3 is TGTGCCAGCAGTCCCGACCGGGGTGGCTACACCTTC. V is TRBV27 and J is TRBJ1-2; D gene unclear. The CDR3 is made up of 12 amino acids. Trimming cost V 5 bases and J 7 bases, with 11 bases left between them. Germline CDR1 is MNHEY and CDR2 is SMNVEV (reference sequence).

The chain employs TRBV19 and TRBJ2-7; 7 bases map to TRBD2. The CDR3 extends over 15 amino acids. Germline V gene sequence: CDR1 LNHDA, CDR2 SQIVND (reference sequence). Unmatched junction bases numbered 12, after V lost 4 bases and J lost 6 bases. CDR3 residues: CASSTTTSLLLEQYF. The CDR3 DNA follows: TGTGCCAGTAGTACAACGACTAGCCTCCTGCTCGAGCAGTACTTC. Variable domain in full (rest from reference TRBV19 and TRBJ2-7): DGGITQSPKYLFRKEGQNVTLSCEQNLNHDAMYWYRQDPGQGLRLIYYSQIVNDFQKGDIAEGYSVSREKKESFPLTVTSAQKNPTAFYLCASSTTTSLLLEQYFGPGTRLTVT.

This clone came up once. The CDR3, as DNA: TGCAGCGTTGTTTCTACTAGCGGAGTCTACGAGCAGTACTTC. Translating it yields CSVVSTSGVYEQYF. The chain has TRBV29-1 and TRBJ2-7; 8 nucleotides align to TRBD2. In germline, CDR1 is SQVTM, CDR2 ANQGSEA. Trimming at V came to 4 bases and at J to 3 bases, leaving 8 bases not matched to a gene. The CDR3 consists of 14 residues.

The chain has TRBV7-9 and TRBJ2-1; D is unresolved. The CDR3 consists of 14 residues. Trimming pared 1 base from V and 6 bases from J, leaving 10 bases between. CDR1 and CDR2 (germline): SEHNR, FQNEAQ (reference sequence). The CDR3 nucleotides read TGTGCCAGCAGCTTAGAATCAGAAGGCAATGAGCAGTTCTTC. Amino acid sequence: CASSLESEGNEQFF.

The count of this clone is one. The rearrangement joins TRBV30 to TRBJ2-2; 9 bases align to TRBD2. The V gene's germline CDR1 is GTSNPN and CDR2 SVGIG (reference sequence). V was clipped by 4 bases and J by 10 bases; unmatched bases: 13. The CDR3 is made up of 15 amino acids. CDR3 DNA: TGTGCCTGGACCACGAGGGGAGCGGGGGGCCTGGAGCTGTTTTTT. Protein: CAWTTRGAGGLELFF.

The chain is built from TRBV9 and TRBJ2-3, with 9 bases matching TRBD1. V lost 3 bases, J lost 5 bases, and 7 bases stayed unmatched. The CDR3 covers 15 residues. The germline gives CDR1 SGDLS, CDR2 YYNGEE. As DNA, the CDR3 is TGTGCCAGCAGCGCGGGGGACAGGGCCGGAGATACGCAGTATTTT. Translation: CASSAGDRAGDTQYF.

J is TRBJ2-4 and V is TRBV10-3; 10 bases agree with TRBD2. The CDR3 length is 16 residues. V lost 3 bases to trimming and J lost 4 bases; unmatched junction nucleotides: 6. Germline values: CDR1 ENHRY, CDR2 SYGVKD. The CDR3 region is CAISEGLAGAKNIQYF. For the CDR3, the DNA is TGTGCCATCAGTGAAGGGCTAGCGGGAGCTAAAAACATTCAGTACTTC.

This chain joins TRBV28 and TRBJ2-1; D not resolved. The length of the CDR3 is 16 residues. CDR1 and CDR2 (germline): MDHEN, SYDVKM. Trimming removed 4 bases from V and 1 base from J, with 14 bases in between. DNA of the CDR3: TGTGCCAGCAGTTCGAAATCGGGCGTATCCTACAATGAGCAGTTCTTC. Protein sequence: CASSSKSGVSYNEQFF.

The chain combines TRBV13 with TRBJ2-1; the match to TRBD2 covers 10 bases. The CDR3 has 16 residues. Germline assignment: CDR1 PRHDT and CDR2 FYEKMQ (reference sequence). J was trimmed by 4 bases and V by 5 bases; bases with no gene match: 8. The CDR3 region is CASSAPGTSAYNEQFF. The CDR3 DNA sequence: TGTGCCAGCAGCGCTCCCGGGACTAGCGCTTACAATGAGCAGTTCTTC.

The J gene is TRBJ2-7, the V gene TRBV14, with TRBD1 matching 10 bases. The CDR3 is made up of 19 amino acids. The germline V gene has CDR1 SGHDN and CDR2 FVKESK. The trim removed 1 base at V and 3 bases at J, leaving 15 bases unmatched. The CDR3 DNA reads as TGTGCCAGCAGCCAAGGCCGGGACAGGGGTCATCCGGTAATCTACGAGCAGTACTTC. Its translation: CASSQGRDRGHPVIYEQYF.

CDR3 coding DNA: TGTGCCAGCAGGTCCGGGGGGAGCGCGGTAAGGGAGCAGTTCTTC. Residues: CASRSGGSAVREQFF. This chain uses TRBV13 with TRBJ2-1, with 7 bases fitting TRBD2. V dropped 6 bases and J dropped 10; count of bases not matched to a gene: 15. The CDR3 runs 15 residues. Germline V gene lookup returns CDR1 PRHDT and CDR2 FYEKMQ (reference sequence).

As to this clone: This specimen includes other DNA sequences encoding the same CDR3. CDR3 DNA sequence: TGCAGCGTTGAAGAGGGCACAAGCTCCTACGAGCAGTACTTC. This translates into CSVEEGTSSYEQYF. V is TRBV29-1 and J is TRBJ2-7, with D unclear. Germline CDR1 and CDR2: SQVTM and ANQGSEA. CDR3 length equals 14 residues. Deletions cut 0 bases from V and 0 bases from J, with 9 bases between.

The gene calls are TRBV11-2 and TRBJ2-3; 8 nucleotides match TRBD2. The CDR3 is 16 residues long. CDR1 SGHAT and CDR2 FQNNGV come from the germline V gene. V lost 6 bases to trimming and J lost 2 bases; unmatched junction nucleotides: 10. The CDR3 region is CASRDVSGGFTDTQYF. For the CDR3, the DNA is TGTGCCAGCAGAGACGTGAGCGGGGGCTTCACAGATACGCAGTATTTT. Variable domain in full (rest from reference TRBV11-2 and TRBJ2-3): EAGVAQSPRYKIIEKRQSVAFWCNPISGHATLYWYQQILGQGPKLLIQFQNNGVVDDSQLPKDRFSAERLKGVDSTLKIQPAKLEDSAVYLCASRDVSGGFTDTQYFGPGTRLTVL.